This T cell receptor beta chain was sequenced for a study of blood T cell repertoires in COVID-19. As for the study in general: Acute-phase and convalescent COVID-19 samples originated in the United States, Italy and Spain. Nucleic acid was either cDNA or gDNA, and it came from T cells, B-cell-depleted T cells, or PBMCs.

V lost 3 bases and J 2 bases, leaving 14 bases between the germline ends. The length of the CDR3 is 15 residues. Enrollment of patients from Seattle took place during active infection, with longitudinal follow-up. In the original processing: Amplification of reference gene primers was used by the study to estimate nucleated cell counts. Method: immunoSEQ multiplex PCR; TCRdb's copy keeps in-frame clones and lacks some. V, J and clone size were drawn from that table, and D and trimming were deduced from the DNA. The sample has more than 200,000 clones; more than 70% are singletons. The source material was peripheral blood. This TCR was recovered from a woman aged 25 to 45 with COVID-19, enrolled during active disease. The chain employs TRBV23-1 and TRBJ2-7; TRBD1 might be the D (6 bases). TRBV23-1 is designated an ORF whose function remains uncertain. The CDR3 nucleotides are TGCGCCAGCAGTCAGACGACAGGTTCCCCCTACGAGCAGTACGTC. This sequence encodes CASSQTTGSPYEQYV.